This section outlines one T cell receptor beta chain sequence together with its context. This record belongs to a study of blood T cell repertoires in COVID-19. As for the study in general: In each case, the material was cDNA or gDNA derived from T cells, B-cell-depleted T cells, or PBMCs.

This CDR3 comprises 15 residues. V shed 7 bases, J shed 5 bases, and the junction held 12 bases outside the gene matches. Per germline, CDR1 MDHEN and CDR2 SYDVKM. As handled by the study authors: The authors estimated nucleated cell counts from reference gene primer amplification. Repertoires were generated with immunoSEQ multiplex PCR, while TCRdb's copy carries only in-frame clones and drops some. V, J and clone size are those of that table, while D and trimming were read from the DNA. This sample has fewer than 200,000 clones, with 85% to 90% found just once. The chain joins TRBV28 to TRBJ2-7; 9 nucleotides match TRBD1. This sequence originates from a man aged 50-60 years who had recovered from COVID-19. The material sequenced was peripheral blood. The chain's CDR3 is CASILSGTGRNEQYF. CDR3 bases: TGTGCCAGCATCCTTTCCGGGACAGGGCGGAACGAGCAGTACTTC. Full variable domain (missing parts from reference TRBV28 and TRBJ2-7): DVKVTQSSRYLVKRTGEKVFLECVQDMDHENMFWYRQDPGLGLRLIYFSYDVKMKEKGDIPEGYSVSREKKERFSLILESASTNQTSMYLCASILSGTGRNEQYFGPGTRLTVT.